What follows are 10 T cell receptor beta chains derived from one specimen sequenced in a study of CD8+ T cells in alopecia areata. Following extraction, RNA underwent reverse transcription to cDNA, which served as the sequencing template. The protocol was immunoSEQ multiplex PCR, while the TCRdb copy is restricted to in-frame clones and leaves out a portion. This table holds some 150,000 clones, about 53% found once. The sample consisted of CD8+ T cells sorted from blood, taken at week 0. All receptors derive from a human donor with alopecia areata.

The gene calls are TRBV29-1 and TRBJ1-2; tentative D call: TRBD1 (5 bases). The CDR3 contains 11 residues. Germline V gene data show CDR1 as SQVTM and CDR2 as ANQGSEA. V lost 2 bases and J lost 6, with 7 bases in between. CDR3 coding DNA: TGCAGCGTTGAAAGGGGCGATGGCTACACCTTC. It translates to CSVERGDGYTF. The full variable domain, with the rest looked up from reference TRBV29-1 and TRBJ1-2, is SAVISQKPSRDICQRGTSLTIQCQVDSQVTMMFWYRQQPGQSLTLIATANQGSEATYESGFVIDKFPISRPNLTFSTLTVSNMSPEDSSIYLCSVERGDGYTFGSGTRLTVV.

In this sample, this clone turned up many times. The chain uses TRBV23-1 and TRBJ1-1; no definite D call. TRBV23-1 is known as an ORF, though its function is uncertain. V was trimmed by 6 bases and J by 3 bases, leaving 20 bases between them. The CDR3 sequence is 16 residues long. The CDR3 reads CASSLPIRQLHTEAFF. In DNA, the CDR3 is TGCGCCAGCAGCCTACCAATTAGGCAGCTGCACACTGAAGCTTTCTTT.

This clone was counted only a few times. The same CDR3 can be traced to other DNA sequences in this sample. The rearrangement joins TRBV29-1 to TRBJ2-7; no firm D call. The CDR3 is made up of 11 amino acids. CDR1 is SQVTM, CDR2 ANQGSEA, per germline. Trimming pared 5 bases from V and 3 bases from J, leaving 8 bases between. CDR3 nucleotide sequence: TGCAGCGTTAGGATTAGCTACGAGCAGTACTTC. It specifies CSVRISYEQYF.

CDR3 sequence (DNA): TGTGCCAGCAGCTACTTGACTAGCGGGGGTGGCAATGAGCAGTTCTTC. Translation gives CASSYLTSGGGNEQFF. The chain combines TRBV11-2 with TRBJ2-1; 12 bases are a match to TRBD2. Trimming removed 4 bases from V and 6 bases from J; junction bases left unmatched: 7. Germline-derived CDR1 and CDR2 are SGHAT and FQNNGV. The CDR3 is made up of 16 amino acids.

This clone has more than one count but fewer than ten. The chain is built from TRBV23-1 and TRBJ1-2, with D perhaps TRBD1 (5 bases). TRBV23-1 is an ORF for which the function is uncertain. Deletions cut 4 bases from V and 3 bases from J, with 21 bases between. The CDR3 totals 17 residues. CDR3 sequence: CASSLFYRPSNDYGYTF. CDR3 sequence (DNA): TGCGCCAGCAGTCTGTTTTACAGGCCTTCCAATGACTATGGCTACACCTTC.

The chain employs TRBV6-6 and TRBJ1-2, with 7 bases matching TRBD1. Germline trimming cut 6 bases from V and 6 bases from J; bases unmatched to any gene: 7. The CDR3 extends over 13 amino acids. The V gene's germline CDR1 is MNHNY and CDR2 SVGAGI (reference sequence). CDR3 in DNA: TGTGCCAGCAGAAAGGGGGCGGGAGATGGCTACACCTTC. Amino acid sequence: CASRKGAGDGYTF.

The CDR3 nucleotides are TGTGCTGTAAGGGCAGGGGGCTCAACTTGGGCTTTCTTT. Its translation: CAVRAGGSTWAFF. The V call is TRBV30, the J call TRBJ1-1; 8 nucleotides match TRBD1. The CDR3 contains 13 residues. Germline CDR1 GTSNPN, CDR2 SVGIG (reference sequence). Full variable domain (rest looked up from reference TRBV30 and TRBJ1-1): SQTIHQWPATLVQPVGSPLSLECTVEGTSNPNLYWYRQAAGRGLQLLFYSVGIGQISSEVPQNLSASRPQDRQFILSSKKLLLSDSGFYLCAVRAGGSTWAFFGQGTRLTVV.

The chain joins TRBV9 to TRBJ2-7, with D possibly called TRBD1 or TRBD2 (6 bases each). Per germline, CDR1 SGDLS and CDR2 YYNGEE. CDR3 length: 14 amino acids. Trimming pared 5 bases from V and 6 bases from J, leaving 18 bases between. In DNA, the CDR3 is TGTGCCAGCAGTCTATATGGAGGAGGGGGCGAGCAGTACTTC. This translates into CASSLYGGGGEQYF.

The CDR3 sequence: CASSQASPGAGANVLTF. The CDR3, as DNA: TGCGCCAGCAGCCAAGCCTCACCGGGAGCTGGGGCCAACGTCCTGACTTTC. The gene calls are TRBV4-3 and TRBJ2-6, with a weak D call TRBD2 (6 bases). Germline lookup yields CDR1 LGHNA and CDR2 YSLEER. Trimming took 1 base from V and 2 from J, leaving 12 bases between them. The CDR3 totals 17 residues.

The gene calls are TRBV11-2 and TRBJ2-7; 8 bases map to TRBD1. Trimming at V came to 5 bases and at J to 2 bases, leaving 14 bases not matched to a gene. The CDR3 has 17 amino acids. Germline CDR1 is SGHAT and CDR2 is FQNNGV. CDR3 coding DNA: TGTGCCAGCAGCGCCGAGGACAGGGCGGCAGGCACCTACGAGCAGTACTTC. Translating gives CASSAEDRAAGTYEQYF.